The sequence of this TCR beta chain was determined in a study of blood T cell repertoires in COVID-19 (TCRdb year 2020). As for the study more broadly: Samples covering the acute and convalescent phases of COVID-19 were provided by collaborators in the United States, Italy and Spain. The prospective study material was composed of cDNA or gDNA derived from T cells, B-cell-depleted T cells, or PBMCs. The dataset comprised deeply sampled blood TCRbeta repertoires from subjects exposed to, actively infected with, or recovered from COVID-19. A freely available public database, intended as a resource for researchers studying the immune response to SARS-CoV-2, is where the repertoires were released. The samples were drawn from the first 160 participants of the ongoing ImmuneRACE study and from some 1,300 subjects provided by 6 global collaborators. Sample metadata almost always included a de-identified subject ID, COVID-19 status, age in years and sex. Where HLA class I and class II types were available, the types were taken from metadata supplied by the sample provider, not from assay-based typing.

Participants in the prospective study were aged about 18 to 90 years, lived in about two dozen United States geographic areas, and enrolled through a virtual design. Cohort assignment in the prospective study relied on participant-reported clinical history from a screening survey and a study questionnaire. Exposed participants had been in contact, within 2 weeks of entering the study, with a person who had a PCR-confirmed or clinician-diagnosed case of COVID-19. In the prospective study, whole blood, serum and a nasopharyngeal or oropharyngeal swab were collected from each participant by mobile phlebotomists. Additional blood draws and questionnaires over an approximately 2-month period could optionally be provided by prospective study participants. Prospective study blood samples were shipped either frozen or at room temperature before DNA extraction. Concerning this clone itself: Its antigen specificity is not known. Base qualities were left out, and no much larger clone turns up one base away.

The immunoSEQ Assay, a bias-controlled multiplex PCR, was used to amplify TCRbeta CDR3 regions from genomic DNA. The source study handled its data this way. Within the assay, amplification of reference gene primers was used to estimate how many nucleated cells each sample contained. To quantify the absolute abundance of each unique TCRbeta CDR3 rearrangement, sequence reads were collapsed and filtered. For each sample, productive Simpson clonality was calculated as the square root of Simpson's diversity index over productive rearrangements. The immuneACCESS repertoire file appears here via TCRdb, limited to in-frame rearrangements. These files lack a portion of the clones; in checked studies, under half of the deficit traces to unresolved V genes, and the cause of the others is not known. V and J calls and clone size are given by that table; D and trimming were obtained from the DNA. This sample gives around 130,000 clones in total; approximately 84% of them show up just once. Clones ranked in the top ten supply approximately 1.6% of the sample.

General findings and caveats noted by the study authors: How much clinical and demographic metadata was included differed by source and by participant, and the metadata was provided uncurated.

For CDR1 and CDR2, the germline V gene (reference sequence) lists SEHNR and FQNEAQ. Including the terminal cysteine and phenylalanine, the CDR3 comprises 14 residues. Only the CDR3 DNA is retained, 42 bases long and in frame from the first base. Deletion took 0 bases off V and 9 bases off J, with a span of 12 bases between the germline ends. The sequence was collected from a woman younger than 35 who had been exposed to COVID-19. The chain is encoded by TRBV7-9 joined to TRBJ2-1; D gene: possibly TRBD2, on 6 matching bases. Specimen: PBMCs or T cells enriched from blood (not recorded which). The sequence in DNA is TGTGCCAGCAGCTTAGCGGTTTCGGGAGCTGAGCAGTTCTTC. This yields the protein CASSLAVSGAEQFF. Outside the CDR3, residues come from the reference TRBV7-9 and TRBJ2-1 proteins, so the full variable domain is: DTGVSQNPRHKITKRGQNVTFRCDPISEHNRLYWYRQTLGQGPEFLTYFQNEAQLEKSRLLSDRFSAERPKGSFSTLEIQRTEQGDSAMYLCASSLAVSGAEQFFGPGTRLTVL.